This TCR beta chain was captured in a study of blood T cell repertoires in COVID-19. This clone was counted only a few times. Only in-frame clones appear in the TCRdb table, and some are missing; sequencing was by immunoSEQ multiplex PCR. The sample records fewer than 150,000 clones, approximately 83% being singletons. Sequenced sample: peripheral blood. The sequence derives from a woman in her forties or fifties who had recovered from COVID-19.

DNA of the CDR3: TGTGCCAGCAGTGAGACAGGCAGGAACACCATATATTTT. Amino acids: CASSETGRNTIYF. The chain has TRBV6-1 and TRBJ1-3; possibly TRBD1 for D (6 bases). V lost 3 bases to trimming and J lost 7 bases, with 10 bases between them. The CDR3 is 13 residues long. Germline V lookup: CDR1 MNHNS, CDR2 SASEGT.